These 19 T cell receptor beta chains were all obtained from the same sample, sequenced in a study of T-cell reconstitution after alpha-beta-depleted transplantation in children (dated by TCRdb to the mid-2010s). Library construction relied on PCR. These reads were obtained on an Illumina HiSeq 2500. Molecular barcoding was employed in the preparation of TCR libraries, with unique molecular identifiers being used to normalize TCRbeta repertoire quantification. The public reads were reprocessed in TCRdb via fastp at Q25 and MiXCR, keeping in-frame beta chains. A single entry per CDR3 protein holds the most common genes and DNA from its merged rows. The sample yields approximately 500,000 distinct CDR3 sequences; under 12% were counted once. Of the sample, roughly 2.1% falls within the top ten clones. The sample's treatment or condition label, in plain terms: allogeneic hematopoietic cell transplantation with graft depleted of TCRalphabeta T cells and CD19 B cells.

The sequenced sample was PBMCs, obtained before TCRalphabeta/CD19-depleted stem cell transplant. These receptors originate from a child between 2 and 9 years old with inherited bone marrow failure, due to receive a stem cell transplant.

This clonotype was found a few times. V and J are TRBV3-1 and TRBJ1-2; D uncertain. The V gene lost 2 bases and the J gene lost 6 bases, with 10 bases spanning the gap. CDR3 length: 13 residues. Germline V gene sequence: CDR1 LGHDT, CDR2 YNNKEL (reference sequence). CDR3 loop: CASSQTGPDGYTF. The DNA of the CDR3 is TGTGCCAGCAGCCAAACCGGTCCCGATGGCTACACCTTC.

This clonotype was recorded many times. The genes are TRBV6-5 and TRBJ2-1; the match to TRBD2 covers 10 bases. Trimming took 0 bases from V and 5 from J; bases not matched to a gene: 1. Germline CDR1 MNHEY, CDR2 SVGAGI. The CDR3 consists of 15 residues. CDR3 sequence (DNA): TGTGCCAGCAGTTACTCAACTAGCGGGGACAATGAGCAGTTCTTC. Its translation is CASSYSTSGDNEQFF.

Of note for this clonotype: Being one base from a much bigger clone, this may be a read error. The rearrangement links TRBV12-3 or TRBV12-4 to TRBJ2-2, with D maybe TRBD2 (6 bases). This CDR3 has 15 amino acids. V lost 3 bases to trimming and J lost 1 base, with 9 bases between them. CDR3 amino acids: CASSLEGMNTGELFF. The CDR3 nucleotides are TGTGCCAGCAGTTTGGAGGGAATGAACACCGGGGAGCTGTTTTTT.

This sequence joins TRBV27 and TRBJ1-2; 7 bases line up with TRBD1. J was trimmed by 6 bases and V by 5 bases; bases with no gene match: 6. Germline lookup yields CDR1 MNHEY and CDR2 SMNVEV (reference sequence). The CDR3 consists of 13 residues. The CDR3: CASSPQGSDGYTF. In DNA form, the CDR3 reads TGTGCCAGCAGTCCACAGGGGAGCGATGGCTACACCTTC.

This clonotype showed up many times. V usage is TRBV11-2 and J usage is TRBJ2-7, with TRBD1 matching 7 bases. The CDR3 contains 13 residues. Trimming took 3 bases from V and 4 from J; bases not matched to a gene: 3. Germline values: CDR1 SGHAT, CDR2 FQNNGV. In DNA form, the CDR3 reads TGTGCCAGCAGCTTCACAGGGGAGTACGAGCAGTACTTC. Its protein product is CASSFTGEYEQYF.

The chain joins TRBV19 to TRBJ2-7; D may be TRBD1 (5 bases). Germline CDR1 LNHDA, CDR2 SQIVND (reference sequence). V shed 9 bases and J shed 7 bases, with 28 bases lying between them. The CDR3 is made up of 16 amino acids. The CDR3: CASSLGARVPLIEQYF. The CDR3 region has the DNA TGTGCCAGCTCTCTAGGGGCCAGGGTCCCCCTAATTGAGCAGTACTTC.

In its sample, this clonotype was seen many times. The chain uses TRBV11-1 and TRBJ1-5; D uncertain. The V and J ends lost 5 bases and 0 bases respectively, with 17 bases between them. The length of the CDR3 is 17 residues. Germline lookup yields CDR1 SGHAT and CDR2 FQDESV (reference sequence). The CDR3 is CASSPGRGPYSNQPQHF. As DNA, the CDR3 is TGTGCCAGCAGCCCCGGGCGCGGTCCTTATAGCAATCAGCCCCAGCATTTT.

V gene TRBV5-1 combines with J gene TRBJ2-1, with 11 bases identical to TRBD2. The length of the CDR3 is 15 residues. The V and J ends lost 3 bases and 8 bases, in that order; junction bases with no gene match: 7. Per the germline V gene, CDR1 is SGHRS and CDR2 is YFSETQ. The CDR3 region has the DNA TGCGCCAGCAGCTGGGAACTAGCGGGAGTCGATGAGCAGTTCTTC. Translated: CASSWELAGVDEQFF.

The V and J genes are TRBV27 and TRBJ2-1, with 9 bases aligning to TRBD2. The CDR3 runs to 18 residues. CDR1 and CDR2 from the germline V gene are MNHEY and SMNVEV (reference sequence). V lost 1 base to trimming and J lost 4 bases; unmatched junction nucleotides: 11. This chain's CDR3 is CASSLWRGGGRGYNEQFF. In nucleotides, the CDR3 is TGTGCCAGCAGTTTATGGCGGGGGGGCGGGAGGGGGTACAATGAGCAGTTCTTC.

This clonotype was recorded at least ten times. This rearrangement joins TRBV20-1 to TRBJ1-5, with a tentative D call TRBD1 (5 bases). This CDR3 spans 14 amino acids. Germline V gene sequence: CDR1 DFQATT, CDR2 SNEGSKA (reference sequence). V dropped 3 bases and J dropped 2 bases, with 11 bases sitting between them. The CDR3, as DNA: TGCAGTGCTAGGAGCGGAGGGGGCAATCAGCCCCAGCATTTT. Its translation is CSARSGGGNQPQHF.

For the CDR3, the DNA is TGCAGTGCTACAGACAGGGTGGCATCCTACGAGCAGTACTTC. It specifies CSATDRVASYEQYF. The rearrangement joins TRBV20-1 to TRBJ2-7, with 7 bases lining up with TRBD1. Germline loops: CDR1 DFQATT, CDR2 SNEGSKA (reference sequence). The CDR3 loop spans 14 amino acids. With 4 bases clipped from V and 1 base from J, the junction kept 7 bases outside the gene matches.

In its sample, this clonotype was seen many times. The rearrangement links TRBV5-1 to TRBJ2-7; 7 nucleotides agree with TRBD2. J was trimmed by 3 bases and V by 5 bases; bases with no gene match: 8. The CDR3 has 14 amino acids. The germline V gene encodes CDR1 SGHRS and CDR2 YFSETQ. CDR3 region: CASRETSLDYEQYF. The CDR3 region has the DNA TGCGCCAGCAGGGAGACTAGCCTGGACTACGAGCAGTACTTC.

The chain has TRBV7-2 and TRBJ2-7; D might be TRBD1 or TRBD2, each matching 5 bases. CDR3 size: 15 residues. Trimming removed 5 bases at V and 1 base at J, with 15 bases between. CDR1 SGHTA and CDR2 FQGNSA come from the germline V gene. As DNA, the CDR3 is TGTGCCAGCAGCCAAACGCTCGGGGCTTCCTACGAGCAGTACTTC. Translating gives CASSQTLGASYEQYF.

At least ten counts were recorded for this clonotype. The chain employs TRBV12-3 or TRBV12-4 and TRBJ1-6, with a weak D call TRBD1 (5 bases). This CDR3 has 14 amino acids. Trimming took 3 bases from V and 9 from J, leaving 12 bases between them. CDR3 region: CASSLVRESSPLHF. For the CDR3, the DNA is TGTGCCAGCAGTTTGGTCAGGGAAAGTTCACCCCTCCACTTT.

The V call is TRBV29-1, the J call TRBJ1-6; no clear D. Between the trimmed V and J ends, which lost 6 bases and 2 bases, there was a span of 23 bases. Germline loops: CDR1 SQVTM, CDR2 ANQGSEA. The CDR3 extends over 18 amino acids. The chain's CDR3 is CSVDSTVSGFPYNSPLHF. CDR3 nucleotides: TGCAGCGTCGATTCCACCGTTTCGGGGTTTCCCTATAATTCACCCCTCCACTTT.

This clonotype has a handful of counts. The chain recombines TRBV5-1 with TRBJ2-7; TRBD2 agrees at 11 bases. Trimming at V came to 1 base and at J to 3 bases, leaving 3 bases not matched to a gene. CDR1 SGHRS and CDR2 YFSETQ come from the germline V gene. This CDR3 region has 15 residues. The CDR3 region is CASSLLLAGDYEQYF. The CDR3 DNA reads TGCGCCAGCAGCTTGCTACTAGCGGGAGACTACGAGCAGTACTTC.

The chain uses TRBV29-1 and TRBJ2-2, with TRBD2 matching over 8 bases. Germline V gives CDR1 SQVTM, CDR2 ANQGSEA. The trim removed 1 base at V and 0 bases at J, leaving 4 bases unmatched. The CDR3 length is 16 residues. The CDR3 coding sequence is TGCAGCGTTGAAGTCCCACTAGCGGCGAACACCGGGGAGCTGTTTTTT. Protein sequence: CSVEVPLAANTGELFF.

On this clonotype: Germline is not matched at one junction end, which may reflect a read error. V gene TRBV12-3 or TRBV12-4 combines with J gene TRBJ1-5; D remains ambiguous. The CDR3 spans 15 residues. CDR3: CASSSDLAAYQPPHF. In nucleotides, the CDR3 is TGTGCCAGCAGTTCTGACCTCGCTGCCTATCAGCCCCCGCATTTT.

This clonotype appeared many times. The chain employs TRBV27 and TRBJ2-7; perhaps TRBD2 as D (5 bases). Germline CDR1 MNHEY, CDR2 SMNVEV (reference sequence). Trimming removed 8 bases from V and 2 bases from J, with 13 bases in between. The CDR3 is 13 residues long. CDR3 sequence (DNA): TGTGCCAGCCAAGCCCCGGGGACCTACGAGCAGTACTTC. Translating gives CASQAPGTYEQYF.